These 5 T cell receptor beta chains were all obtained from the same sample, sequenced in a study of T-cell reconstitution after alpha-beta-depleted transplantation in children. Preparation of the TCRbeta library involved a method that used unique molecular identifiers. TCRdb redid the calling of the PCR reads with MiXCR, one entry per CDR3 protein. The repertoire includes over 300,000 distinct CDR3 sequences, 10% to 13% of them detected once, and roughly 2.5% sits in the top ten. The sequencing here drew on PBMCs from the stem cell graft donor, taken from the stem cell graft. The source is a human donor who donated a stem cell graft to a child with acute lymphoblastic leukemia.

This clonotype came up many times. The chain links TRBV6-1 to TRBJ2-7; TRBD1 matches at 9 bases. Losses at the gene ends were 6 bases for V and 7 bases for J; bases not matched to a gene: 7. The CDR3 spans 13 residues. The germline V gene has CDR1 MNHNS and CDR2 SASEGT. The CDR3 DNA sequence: TGTGCCAGCAGGGTACAGGGGGCGCGGGAGCAGTACTTC. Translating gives CASRVQGAREQYF.

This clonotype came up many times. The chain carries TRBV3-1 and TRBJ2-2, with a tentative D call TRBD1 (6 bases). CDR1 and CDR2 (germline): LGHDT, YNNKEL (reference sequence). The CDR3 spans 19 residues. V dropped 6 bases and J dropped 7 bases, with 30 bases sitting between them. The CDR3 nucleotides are TGTGCCAGCAGTTCAGGTTTCCAGGGGCGAGGCGTTTCAAGCGGGGAGCTGTTTTTT. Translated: CASSSGFQGRGVSSGELFF.

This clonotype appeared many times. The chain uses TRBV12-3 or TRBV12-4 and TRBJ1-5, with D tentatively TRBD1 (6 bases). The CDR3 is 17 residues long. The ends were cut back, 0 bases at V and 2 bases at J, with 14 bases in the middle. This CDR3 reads CASSLASAGEGNQPQHF. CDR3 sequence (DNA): TGTGCCAGCAGTTTAGCGAGTGCAGGGGAGGGCAATCAGCCCCAGCATTTT.

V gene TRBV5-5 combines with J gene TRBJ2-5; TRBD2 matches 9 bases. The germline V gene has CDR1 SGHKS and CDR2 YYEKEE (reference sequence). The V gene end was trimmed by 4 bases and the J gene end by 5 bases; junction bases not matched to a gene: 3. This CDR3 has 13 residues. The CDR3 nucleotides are TGTGCCAGCAGCCCTGGGACTAGCGAGACCCAGTACTTC. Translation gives CASSPGTSETQYF.

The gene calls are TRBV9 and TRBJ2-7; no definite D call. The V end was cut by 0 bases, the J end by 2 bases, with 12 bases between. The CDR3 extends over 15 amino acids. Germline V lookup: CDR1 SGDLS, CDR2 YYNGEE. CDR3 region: CASSVAGSTPYEQYF. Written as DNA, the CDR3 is TGTGCCAGCAGCGTAGCCGGTTCGACTCCCTACGAGCAGTACTTC.